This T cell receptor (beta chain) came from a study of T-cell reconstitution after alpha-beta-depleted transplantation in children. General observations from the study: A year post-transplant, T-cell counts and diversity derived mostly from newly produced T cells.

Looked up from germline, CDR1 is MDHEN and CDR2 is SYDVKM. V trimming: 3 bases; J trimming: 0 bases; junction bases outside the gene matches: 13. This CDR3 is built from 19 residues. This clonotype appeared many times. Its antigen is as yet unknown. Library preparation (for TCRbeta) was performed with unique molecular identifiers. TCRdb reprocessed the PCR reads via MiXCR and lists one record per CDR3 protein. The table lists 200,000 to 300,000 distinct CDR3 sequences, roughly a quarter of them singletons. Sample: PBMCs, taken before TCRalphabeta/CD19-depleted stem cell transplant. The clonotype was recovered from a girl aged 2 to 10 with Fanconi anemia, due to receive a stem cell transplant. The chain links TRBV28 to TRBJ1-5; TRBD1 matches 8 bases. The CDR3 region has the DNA TGTGCCAGCAGTTTTATCCTACAGGGGGGCGTATATAGCAATCAGCCCCAGCATTTT. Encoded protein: CASSFILQGGVYSNQPQHF.